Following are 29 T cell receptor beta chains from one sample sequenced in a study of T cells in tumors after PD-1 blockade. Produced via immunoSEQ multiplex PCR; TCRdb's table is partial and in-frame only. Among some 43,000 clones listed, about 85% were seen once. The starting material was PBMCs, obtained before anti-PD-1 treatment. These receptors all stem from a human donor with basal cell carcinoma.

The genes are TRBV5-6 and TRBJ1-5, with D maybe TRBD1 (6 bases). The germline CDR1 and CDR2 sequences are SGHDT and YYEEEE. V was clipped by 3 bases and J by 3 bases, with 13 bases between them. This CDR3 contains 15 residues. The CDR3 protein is CASSSQDSSNQPQHF. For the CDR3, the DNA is TGTGCCAGCAGCTCGCAGGACAGTTCCAATCAGCCCCAGCATTTT.

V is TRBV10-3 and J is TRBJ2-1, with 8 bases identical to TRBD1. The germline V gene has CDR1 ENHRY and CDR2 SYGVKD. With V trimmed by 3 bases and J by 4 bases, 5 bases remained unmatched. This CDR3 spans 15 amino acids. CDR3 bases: TGTGCCATCAGTGACCCCGGGACAGGTTACAATGAGCAGTTCTTC. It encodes CAISDPGTGYNEQFF.

The CDR3 DNA sequence: TGCGCCAGCAGCGCCGAACAGGGATACAAGCAGTTCTTC. Protein: CASSAEQGYKQFF. The chain has TRBV5-1 and TRBJ2-1, with D possibly being TRBD1 (6 bases). CDR1 is SGHRS and CDR2 is YFSETQ in the germline V gene. There are 13 residues in the CDR3. The V gene lost 4 bases and the J gene lost 11 bases, with 16 bases spanning the gap.

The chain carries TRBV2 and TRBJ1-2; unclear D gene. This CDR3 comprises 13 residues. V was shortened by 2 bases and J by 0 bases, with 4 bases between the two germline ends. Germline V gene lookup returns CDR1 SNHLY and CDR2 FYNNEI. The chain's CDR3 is CASSEKANYGYTF. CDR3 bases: TGTGCCAGCAGTGAAAAGGCTAACTATGGCTACACCTTC.

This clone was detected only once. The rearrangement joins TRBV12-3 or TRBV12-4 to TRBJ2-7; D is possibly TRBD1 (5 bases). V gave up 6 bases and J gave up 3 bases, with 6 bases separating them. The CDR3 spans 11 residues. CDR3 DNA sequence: TGTGCCAGCAGCGACAGCTACGAGCAGTACTTC. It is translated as CASSDSYEQYF.

Here the CDR3 DNA reads TGTGCCAGCTCACCGAGGGCGGGACAGTATTACAATGAGCAGTTCTTC. Residues: CASSPRAGQYYNEQFF. The chain combines TRBV18 with TRBJ2-1; a weak D match, TRBD1 (7 bases). CDR1 is KGHSH and CDR2 is LQKENI in the germline V gene. V was clipped by 3 bases and J by 4 bases, with 16 bases between them. The CDR3 is made up of 16 amino acids.

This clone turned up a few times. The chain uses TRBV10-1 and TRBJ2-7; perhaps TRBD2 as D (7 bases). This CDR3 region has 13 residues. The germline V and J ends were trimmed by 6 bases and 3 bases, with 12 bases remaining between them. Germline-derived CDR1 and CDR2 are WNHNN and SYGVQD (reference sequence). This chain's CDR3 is CASRQGGNYEQYF. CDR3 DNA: TGCGCCAGCAGACAGGGAGGGAACTACGAGCAGTACTTC.

As DNA, the CDR3 is TGTGCCAGCAGTTACTCGGAGACTAGAGAAAAACTGTTTTTT. This encodes CASSYSETREKLFF. The rearrangement uses TRBV6-6 and TRBJ1-4, with D hard to call. The CDR3 has 14 amino acids. Germline CDR1 and CDR2: MNHNY and SVGAGI (reference sequence). Trimming left V 0 bases short and J 8 bases short, with 10 bases between.

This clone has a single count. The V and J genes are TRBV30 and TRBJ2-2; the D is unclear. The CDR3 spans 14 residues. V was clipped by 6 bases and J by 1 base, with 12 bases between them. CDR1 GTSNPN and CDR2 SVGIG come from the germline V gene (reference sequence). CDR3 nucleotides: TGTGCCTGTACCCTCGGTTTGAACACCGGGGAGCTGTTTTTT. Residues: CACTLGLNTGELFF.

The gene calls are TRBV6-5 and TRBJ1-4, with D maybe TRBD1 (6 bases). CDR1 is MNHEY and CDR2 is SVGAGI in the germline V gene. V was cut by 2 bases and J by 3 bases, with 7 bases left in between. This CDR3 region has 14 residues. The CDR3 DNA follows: TGTGCCAGCAGTTACGGACAGTCTAATGAAAAACTGTTTTTT. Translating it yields CASSYGQSNEKLFF.

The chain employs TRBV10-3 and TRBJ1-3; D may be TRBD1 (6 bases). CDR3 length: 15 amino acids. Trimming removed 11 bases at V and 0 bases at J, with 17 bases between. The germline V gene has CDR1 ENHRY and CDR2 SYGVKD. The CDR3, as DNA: TGTGCCGCCGGTCGGGACACACGCTCTGGAAACACCATATATTTT. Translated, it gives CAAGRDTRSGNTIYF.

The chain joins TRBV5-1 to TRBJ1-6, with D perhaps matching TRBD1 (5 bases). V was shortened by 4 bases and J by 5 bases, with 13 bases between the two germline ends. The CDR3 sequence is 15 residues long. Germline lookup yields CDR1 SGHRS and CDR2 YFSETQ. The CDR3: CASSTAGYDNSPLHF. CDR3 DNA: TGCGCCAGCAGCACGGCAGGGTATGATAATTCACCCCTCCACTTT.

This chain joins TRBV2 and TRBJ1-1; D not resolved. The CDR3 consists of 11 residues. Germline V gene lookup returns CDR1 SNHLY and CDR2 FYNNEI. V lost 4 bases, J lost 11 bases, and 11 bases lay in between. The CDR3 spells CASSAPTEAFF. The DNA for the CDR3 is TGTGCCAGCAGTGCCCCTACGGAGGCTTTCTTT.

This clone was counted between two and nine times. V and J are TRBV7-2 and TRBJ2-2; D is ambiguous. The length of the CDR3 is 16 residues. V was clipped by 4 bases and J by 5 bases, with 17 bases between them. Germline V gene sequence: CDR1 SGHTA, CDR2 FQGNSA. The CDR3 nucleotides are TGTGCCAGCAGCTCAAGACAATTACTTACTACCGGGGAGCTGTTTTTT. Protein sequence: CASSSRQLLTTGELFF. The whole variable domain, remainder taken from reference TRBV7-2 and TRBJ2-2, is GAGVSQSPSNKVTEKGKDVELRCDPISGHTALYWYRQSLGQGLEFLIYFQGNSAPDKSGLPSDRFSAERTGGSVSTLTIQRTQQEDSAVYLCASSSRQLLTTGELFFGEGSRLTVL.

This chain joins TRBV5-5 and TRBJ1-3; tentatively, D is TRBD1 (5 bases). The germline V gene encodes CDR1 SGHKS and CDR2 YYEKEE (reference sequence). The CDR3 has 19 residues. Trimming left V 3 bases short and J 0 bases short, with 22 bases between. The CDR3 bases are TGTGCCAGCAGCTCCCTAGACAGCTGCCTGTCCTTCTCTGGAAACACCATATATTTT. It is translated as CASSSLDSCLSFSGNTIYF.

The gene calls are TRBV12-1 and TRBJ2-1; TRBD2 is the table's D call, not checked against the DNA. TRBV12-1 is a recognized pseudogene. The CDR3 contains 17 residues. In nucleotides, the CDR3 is TGTGCCAGCAGCTTTGCGCTTTGTAAGCGGGGGTACAATGAGCAGTTCTTC. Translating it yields CASSFALCKRGYNEQFF.

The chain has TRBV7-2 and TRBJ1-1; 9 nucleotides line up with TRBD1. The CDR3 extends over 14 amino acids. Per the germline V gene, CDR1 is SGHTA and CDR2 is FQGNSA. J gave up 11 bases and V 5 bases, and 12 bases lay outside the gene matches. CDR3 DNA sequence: TGTGCCAGCAGCCCGCTGTCGGGACAGGGTGACGCTTTCTTT. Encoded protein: CASSPLSGQGDAFF.

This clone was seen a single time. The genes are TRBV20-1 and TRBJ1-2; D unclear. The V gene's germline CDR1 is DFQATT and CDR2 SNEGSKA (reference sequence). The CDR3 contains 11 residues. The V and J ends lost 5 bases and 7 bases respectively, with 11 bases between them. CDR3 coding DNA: TGCAGTGCTTCCAGGTTTTCTGGCTACACCTTC. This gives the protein CSASRFSGYTF.

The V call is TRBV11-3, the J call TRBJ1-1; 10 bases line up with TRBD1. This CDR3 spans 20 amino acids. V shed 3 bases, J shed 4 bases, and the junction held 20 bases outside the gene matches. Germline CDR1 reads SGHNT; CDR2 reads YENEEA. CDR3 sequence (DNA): TGTGCCAGCAGCTTCCTAGACCCAAGATCCGGGACAGGGGTGGGCACTGAAGCTTTCTTT. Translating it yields CASSFLDPRSGTGVGTEAFF. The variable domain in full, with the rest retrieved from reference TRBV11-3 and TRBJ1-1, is EAGVVQSPRYKIIEKKQPVAFWCNPISGHNTLYWYLQNLGQGPELLIRYENEEAVDDSQLPKDRFSAERLKGVDSTLKIQPAELGDSAVYLCASSFLDPRSGTGVGTEAFFGQGTRLTVV.

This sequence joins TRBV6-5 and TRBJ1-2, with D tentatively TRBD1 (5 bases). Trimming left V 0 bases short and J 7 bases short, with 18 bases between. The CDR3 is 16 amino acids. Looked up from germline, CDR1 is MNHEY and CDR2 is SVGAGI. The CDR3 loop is CASSYSGAAQGGGYTF. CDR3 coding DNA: TGTGCCAGCAGTTACTCTGGGGCAGCCCAGGGTGGTGGCTACACCTTC.

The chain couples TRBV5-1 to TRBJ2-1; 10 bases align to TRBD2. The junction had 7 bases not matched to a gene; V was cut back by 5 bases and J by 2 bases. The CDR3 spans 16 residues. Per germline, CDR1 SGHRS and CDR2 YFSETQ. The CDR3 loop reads CASRAYGLAAYNEQFF. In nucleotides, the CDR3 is TGCGCCAGCAGGGCTTACGGACTAGCGGCCTACAATGAGCAGTTCTTC.

The CDR3 nucleotides are TGTGCCAGCAGTGAAGTAGGGGGCTATGGCTACACCTTC. Translated, it gives CASSEVGGYGYTF. The V call is TRBV6-1, the J call TRBJ1-2, with a possible D match to TRBD1 (6 bases). Trimming removed 1 base at V and 4 bases at J, with 7 bases between. The CDR3 spans 13 residues. Germline loops: CDR1 MNHNS, CDR2 SASEGT.

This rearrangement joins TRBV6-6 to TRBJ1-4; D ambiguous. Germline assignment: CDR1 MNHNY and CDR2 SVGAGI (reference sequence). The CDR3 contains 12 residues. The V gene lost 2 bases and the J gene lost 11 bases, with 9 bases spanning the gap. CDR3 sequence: CASSYGPDKLFF. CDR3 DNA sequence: TGTGCCAGCAGTTACGGACCTGATAAACTGTTTTTT.

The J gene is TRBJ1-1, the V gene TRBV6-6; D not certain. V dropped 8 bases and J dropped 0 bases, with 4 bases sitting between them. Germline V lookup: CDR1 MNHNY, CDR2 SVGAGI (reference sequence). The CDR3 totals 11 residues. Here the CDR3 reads CASVMNTEAFF. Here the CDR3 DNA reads TGTGCCAGCGTAATGAACACTGAAGCTTTCTTT.

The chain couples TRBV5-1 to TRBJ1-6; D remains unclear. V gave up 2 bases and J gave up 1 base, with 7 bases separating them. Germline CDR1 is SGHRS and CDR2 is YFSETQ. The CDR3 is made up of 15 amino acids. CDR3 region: CASSFLGSYNSPLHF. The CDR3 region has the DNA TGCGCCAGCAGCTTTTTAGGTTCCTATAATTCACCCCTCCACTTT.

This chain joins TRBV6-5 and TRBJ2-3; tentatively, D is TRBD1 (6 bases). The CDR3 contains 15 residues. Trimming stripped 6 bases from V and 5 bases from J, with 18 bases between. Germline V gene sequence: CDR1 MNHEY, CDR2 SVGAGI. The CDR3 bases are TGTGCCAGCAGCTCGGAACAGGGTCCCTTAGATACGCAGTATTTT. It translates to CASSSEQGPLDTQYF.

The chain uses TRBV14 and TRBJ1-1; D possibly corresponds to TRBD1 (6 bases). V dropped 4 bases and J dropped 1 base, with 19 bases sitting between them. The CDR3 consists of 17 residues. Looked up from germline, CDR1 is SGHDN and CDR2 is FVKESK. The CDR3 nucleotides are TGTGCCAGCAGCCTAAATCAAATCAGGGGAAAGAACACTGAAGCTTTCTTT. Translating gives CASSLNQIRGKNTEAFF.

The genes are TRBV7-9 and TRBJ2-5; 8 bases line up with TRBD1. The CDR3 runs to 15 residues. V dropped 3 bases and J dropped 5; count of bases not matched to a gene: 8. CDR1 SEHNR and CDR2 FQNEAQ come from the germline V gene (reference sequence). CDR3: CASSFSGQVLETQYF. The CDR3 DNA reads TGTGCCAGCAGCTTTTCGGGACAGGTCCTGGAGACCCAGTACTTC.

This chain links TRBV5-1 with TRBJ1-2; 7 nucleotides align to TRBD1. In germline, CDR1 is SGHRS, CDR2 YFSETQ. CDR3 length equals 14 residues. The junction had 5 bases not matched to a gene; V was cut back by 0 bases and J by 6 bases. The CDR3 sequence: CASSLGQGVDGYTF. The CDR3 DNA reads TGCGCCAGCAGCTTGGGACAGGGAGTGGATGGCTACACCTTC.